Listed below are T cell receptor beta chains from one sample, sequenced in a study of read filtering for tumor transcriptome and immune sequencing. Each CDR3 protein gets one entry after TCRdb re-called the reads with MiXCR. The sample lists around 140,000 distinct CDR3 sequences, roughly 13% occurring once. The sequenced sample was a population of CD138-negative cells sorted from bone marrow. These receptors all come from a donor aged 40 or older with multiple myeloma. Each CDR3 is given with its conserved first and last residue. A D gene is named only where the DNA matches it firmly.

>TRBD1|TRBJ2-1|TRBV7-2
CASSAQGQPYNEQFF
>-|TRBJ2-3|TRBV20-1
CSASQAADTQYF
>TRBD2|TRBJ2-3|TRBV29-1
CSVGGVLAGVTDTQYF
>-|TRBJ2-7|TRBV4-3
CASSQGLPGAGGLLVPIYEQYF
>TRBD2|TRBJ2-5|TRBV27
CASSASGGPKTQYF
>-|TRBJ2-3|TRBV6-1
CASSERTGVPSTDTQYF
>-|TRBJ2-1|TRBV7-8
CASSNPSRTYNEQFF
>-|TRBJ1-5|TRBV7-2
CASSPQARSTLSNQPQHF
>TRBD1|TRBJ1-1|TRBV7-9
CASSLGQGLGTEAFF
>-|TRBJ1-3|TRBV12-3/TRBV12-4
CAGSPRGVSGNTIYF
>TRBD2|TRBJ2-1|TRBV20-1
CSASPGLAGADNEQSF
>TRBD1|TRBJ2-1|TRBV6-2/TRBV6-3
CASSYSLQGWNEQFF
>-|TRBJ2-2|TRBV5-1
CASGPSNTGELFF
>-|TRBJ1-5|TRBV5-8
CASSYNQLKPQHF
>TRBD2|TRBJ2-5|TRBV29-1
CSVDVRGGQETQYF
>-|TRBJ2-4|TRBV12-3/TRBV12-4
CASSLTPRSKNIQYF
>-|TRBJ2-7|TRBV6-5
CASSYSMTVPSYEQYF
>-|TRBJ1-3|TRBV20-1
CSAQEGTSGNTIYF
>TRBD1|TRBJ2-5|TRBV7-9
CASSLRQGAWETQYF
>TRBD1|TRBJ2-7|TRBV20-1
CSAVPGQHYEQYF
>TRBD2|TRBJ2-5|TRBV20-1
CSASQPISGSGETQYF
>-|TRBJ1-1|TRBV12-3/TRBV12-4
CASSLVTVGGVNTEAFF
>TRBD1|TRBJ2-2|TRBV11-2
CASSIRQGAGTGELFF
>TRBD2|TRBJ2-7|TRBV20-1
CSASTSGRTYEQYF
>TRBD1|TRBJ2-1|TRBV7-9
CASSSPTGGPHNEQFF
>TRBD2|TRBJ2-4|TRBV11-2
CASSLTLAGGSAKNIQYF
>-|TRBJ2-7|TRBV7-9
CASRGDPAYEQYF
>-|TRBJ2-1|TRBV20-1
CSAFPPFTYTYDEQFF
>-|TRBJ2-6|TRBV4-3
CASSQGLWEAGANVLTF
>TRBD2|TRBJ2-2|TRBV6-2/TRBV6-3
CASSSVGRAISGELFF
>TRBD1|TRBJ2-1|TRBV4-3
CASSQDLGTGVKNEQFF
>-|TRBJ1-1|TRBV3-1
CASSDPGTQAFF
>TRBD2|TRBJ2-3|TRBV7-6
CASSRRVSGSSSSDTQYF
>TRBD1|TRBJ1-1|TRBV18
CASSPGTGSEAFF
>TRBD1|TRBJ2-5|TRBV30
CAWSPGQGAEETQYF
>-|TRBJ1-1|TRBV12-3/TRBV12-4
CASSNRAIKAFF
>-|TRBJ2-7|TRBV6-5
CASSYSYEGPYEQYF
>-|TRBJ2-5|TRBV12-3/TRBV12-4
CASSPYSGEETQYF
>-|TRBJ2-1|TRBV15
CATSRVRVYNEQFF
>TRBD2|TRBJ2-2|TRBV2
CASSAPPGGGNTGELFF
>-|TRBJ1-5|TRBV6-5
CASSGRPDQPQHF
>TRBD2|TRBJ2-7|TRBV7-2
CASSLAGTSGSSYEQYF
>-|TRBJ1-5|TRBV19
CASRAGGYSNQPQHF
>-|TRBJ1-1|TRBV7-9
CASSPKRGNTEAFF
>-|TRBJ2-7|TRBV6-6
CATRTGSSYEQYF
>TRBD2|TRBJ2-7|TRBV29-1
CSVASGSIYEQYF
>TRBD1|TRBJ2-5|TRBV29-1
CSVTGQGGQETQYF
>-|TRBJ1-4|TRBV6-1
CASSELTGRKEKLFF
>TRBD1|TRBJ2-1|TRBV7-9
CASSDDRVRVDEQFF
>-|TRBJ2-5|TRBV20-1
CSATRPGPSFQETQYF
>-|TRBJ2-1|TRBV7-4
CASSPLALRDTGIDEQFF
>-|TRBJ2-7|TRBV11-1
CASSFSGLVRHEQYF